This passage covers 24 T cell receptor beta chains from one sample sequenced in a study of cytomegalovirus exposure and HLA in healthy donors. Researchers ran the PCR with 60 Vbeta and 13 Jbeta primers. The repertoire was sequenced with immunoSEQ multiplex PCR; TCRdb's copy has only in-frame clones and lacks some. Its table lists some 71,000 clones. What was sequenced was PBMCs. These receptors all come from a woman in her twenties or thirties in good health and CMV-seronegative.

The chain carries TRBV19 and TRBJ1-5, with 7 bases that match TRBD1. The CDR3 covers 17 residues. Germline V gene lookup returns CDR1 LNHDA and CDR2 SQIVND (reference sequence). Trimming at V came to 0 bases and at J to 0 bases, leaving 5 bases not matched to a gene. CDR3: CASSIDFGTDSNQPQHF. DNA of the CDR3: TGTGCCAGTAGTATAGACTTCGGGACAGATAGCAATCAGCCCCAGCATTTT.

The rearrangement links TRBV5-1 to TRBJ2-2; 7 bases match TRBD2. The CDR3 has 15 amino acids. The germline V gene has CDR1 SGHRS and CDR2 YFSETQ. The junction had 3 bases not matched to a gene; V was cut back by 0 bases and J by 4 bases. CDR3 protein: CASSLGTSTTGELFF. In DNA form, the CDR3 reads TGCGCCAGCAGCTTGGGGACTAGTACCACCGGGGAGCTGTTTTTT. The complete variable domain, with remaining parts taken from reference TRBV5-1 and TRBJ2-2, reads KAGVTQTPRYLIKTRGQQVTLSCSPISGHRSVSWYQQTPGQGLQFLFEYFSETQRNKGNFPGRFSGRQFSNSRSEMNVSTLELGDSALYLCASSLGTSTTGELFFGEGSRLTVL.

The rearrangement uses TRBV5-6 and TRBJ2-5; maybe TRBD2 (6 bases). The V end lost 4 bases, the J end lost 7 bases, and 14 bases lay between the germline ends. This CDR3 is built from 13 residues. Germline CDR1 SGHDT, CDR2 YYEEEE. CDR3 residues: CASSGGTSPTQYF. CDR3 sequence (DNA): TGTGCCAGCAGCGGTGGGACTTCGCCGACCCAGTACTTC.

The chain links TRBV14 to TRBJ2-1, with 7 nucleotides matching TRBD2. The germline gives CDR1 SGHDN, CDR2 FVKESK. The CDR3 is made up of 16 amino acids. V was pared by 1 base and J by 5 bases, with 8 bases of the junction left unmatched. CDR3 sequence: CASSQVWASGDNEQFF. As DNA, the CDR3 is TGTGCCAGCAGCCAAGTTTGGGCTAGCGGCGACAATGAGCAGTTCTTC.

The chain uses TRBV5-1 and TRBJ2-2; a weak D match, TRBD1 (5 bases). The CDR3 has 14 residues. Per germline, CDR1 SGHRS and CDR2 YFSETQ. Between the trimmed V and J ends, which lost 3 bases and 7 bases, there was a span of 13 bases. The CDR3 region is CASSSPGPVGELFF. For the CDR3, the DNA is TGCGCCAGCAGCTCTCCAGGGCCAGTCGGGGAGCTGTTTTTT.

The chain employs TRBV19 and TRBJ2-6; possible D gene TRBD2, 6 bases. Germline V CDR1 and CDR2: LNHDA, SQIVND (reference sequence). CDR3 size: 17 residues. The V end was cut by 6 bases, the J end by 0 bases, with 15 bases between. CDR3 sequence (DNA): TGTGCCAGTAGCCCGCGGGGTCTCGGCTCTGGGGCCAACGTCCTGACTTTC. Protein sequence: CASSPRGLGSGANVLTF.

This sequence joins TRBV15 and TRBJ1-3; D gene ambiguous. The CDR3 consists of 14 residues. Trimming shortened V by 0 bases and J by 0 bases, and 3 bases separated the two germline ends. The germline CDR1 and CDR2 sequences are LNHNV and YYDKDF (reference sequence). The CDR3 sequence: CATSRESSGNTIYF. The CDR3 nucleotides are TGTGCCACCAGCAGAGAGAGCTCTGGAAACACCATATATTTT.

The chain uses TRBV7-4 and TRBJ1-1; D gene ambiguous. CDR3 length: 13 amino acids. V lost 6 bases, J lost 3 bases, and 11 bases lay in between. The V gene's germline CDR1 is SGHVT and CDR2 SQSDAQ. CDR3: CASRPWPYTEAFF. The CDR3, as DNA: TGTGCCAGCAGACCCTGGCCTTACACTGAAGCTTTCTTT. The full variable domain, in which reference TRBV7-4 and TRBJ1-1 provide the parts outside the CDR3, is GAGVSQSPRYKVAKRGRDVALRCDSISGHVTLYWYRQTLGQGSEVLTYSQSDAQRDKSGRPSGRFSAERPERSVSTLKIQRTEQGDSAVYLCASRPWPYTEAFFGQGTRLTVV.

The rearrangement joins TRBV28 to TRBJ1-5; 7 bases fit TRBD1. CDR1 and CDR2 from the germline V gene are MDHEN and SYDVKM. The ends lost 7 bases at V and 3 bases at J; junction bases unmatched: 9. This CDR3 spans 15 amino acids. The CDR3 sequence is CASTRTTGVNQPQHF. CDR3 bases: TGTGCCAGCACCCGGACCACAGGGGTCAATCAGCCCCAGCATTTT.

The chain links TRBV9 to TRBJ1-6, with TRBD1 as a possible D gene (5 bases). V was trimmed by 4 bases and J by 7 bases, leaving 18 bases between them. The length of the CDR3 is 16 residues. Germline CDR1 and CDR2: SGDLS and YYNGEE. The CDR3 region is CASSLGDRGGNSPLHF. For the CDR3, the DNA is TGTGCCAGCAGCCTCGGGGACCGGGGAGGAAATTCACCCCTCCACTTT.

The chain couples TRBV7-9 to TRBJ2-2; D may be TRBD1 (6 bases). CDR1 and CDR2 (germline): SEHNR, FQNEAQ (reference sequence). The CDR3 runs to 14 residues. Trimming took off 6 bases at V and 6 bases at J, with 14 bases between the two ends. In DNA, the CDR3 is TGTGCCAGCAGACATGGCAGGGGATCCGGGGAGCTGTTTTTT. Its translation: CASRHGRGSGELFF.

The chain joins TRBV9 to TRBJ2-1, with D possibly being TRBD2 (5 bases). Germline assignment: CDR1 SGDLS and CDR2 YYNGEE. V shed 4 bases and J shed 7 bases, with 21 bases lying between them. The CDR3 sequence is 16 residues long. The CDR3 DNA reads TGTGCCAGCAGCCCAGCGTCGACATCCACGGGGAATGAGCAGTTCTTC. It yields the protein CASSPASTSTGNEQFF.

The chain employs TRBV9 and TRBJ2-7; D gene unclear. The CDR3 loop spans 13 amino acids. In germline, CDR1 is SGDLS, CDR2 YYNGEE. The ends were cut back, 1 base at V and 3 bases at J, with 8 bases in the middle. The CDR3 region has the DNA TGTGCCAGCAGCGTAACCGAGTTCTACGAGCAGTACTTC. It translates to CASSVTEFYEQYF.

This chain connects TRBV25-1 to TRBJ2-2; 10 nucleotides line up with TRBD1. V shed 4 bases, J shed 6 bases, and the junction held 8 bases outside the gene matches. CDR1 and CDR2 (germline): MGHDK, SYGVNS. The CDR3 covers 16 residues. CDR3 protein: CASSVLAGTGAGELFF. CDR3 in DNA: TGTGCCAGCAGTGTCCTCGCCGGGACAGGGGCCGGGGAGCTGTTTTTT.

V and J are TRBV7-6 and TRBJ2-7, with D tentatively TRBD2 (7 bases). The V gene lost 6 bases and the J gene lost 3 bases, with 18 bases spanning the gap. Germline values: CDR1 SGHVS, CDR2 FNYEAQ. CDR3 size: 15 residues. CDR3 sequence: CASSGGGQGSYEQYF. CDR3 in DNA: TGTGCCAGCAGTGGGGGGGGGCAGGGGAGCTACGAGCAGTACTTC.

The chain joins TRBV30 to TRBJ1-4; D unresolved. Trimming removed 2 bases at V and 0 bases at J, with 7 bases between. CDR1 is GTSNPN, CDR2 SVGIG, per germline (reference sequence). This CDR3 contains 14 residues. The CDR3 loop reads CAWSQRSTNEKLFF. CDR3 DNA: TGTGCCTGGAGTCAGAGGTCAACTAATGAAAAACTGTTTTTT.

The chain has TRBV30 and TRBJ1-1, with 11 bases fitting TRBD1. With V trimmed by 4 bases and J by 8 bases, 6 bases remained unmatched. CDR3 length: 13 residues. The germline CDR1 and CDR2 sequences are GTSNPN and SVGIG (reference sequence). The CDR3 bases are TGTGCCTGGACCGCGGACAGGGGGCGGGAAGCTTTCTTT. Encoded protein: CAWTADRGREAFF.

The chain has TRBV19 and TRBJ1-5; the match to TRBD1 covers 11 bases. CDR1 and CDR2 from the germline V gene are LNHDA and SQIVND (reference sequence). The CDR3 is made up of 16 amino acids. V shed 7 bases, J shed 0 bases, and the junction held 5 bases outside the gene matches. The CDR3 DNA sequence: TGTGCCAGTACCAGGGACAGGGGGTATAGCAATCAGCCCCAGCATTTT. Its translation is CASTRDRGYSNQPQHF.

V usage is TRBV5-1 and J usage is TRBJ1-2, with TRBD1 matching 8 bases. In germline, CDR1 is SGHRS, CDR2 YFSETQ. This CDR3 spans 14 amino acids. J gave up 2 bases and V 2 bases, and 2 bases lay outside the gene matches. CDR3 loop: CASSFRQGNYGYTF. In DNA form, the CDR3 reads TGCGCCAGCAGCTTCAGACAGGGGAACTATGGCTACACCTTC. Filled out from reference TRBV5-1 and TRBJ1-2, the complete variable domain reads KAGVTQTPRYLIKTRGQQVTLSCSPISGHRSVSWYQQTPGQGLQFLFEYFSETQRNKGNFPGRFSGRQFSNSRSEMNVSTLELGDSALYLCASSFRQGNYGYTFGSGTRLTVV.

DNA for the CDR3: TGTGCCAGCAGCAACAGGGGGCTATCGTACGAGCAGTACTTC. Translating it yields CASSNRGLSYEQYF. This chain uses TRBV28 with TRBJ2-7; 9 nucleotides agree with TRBD1. The CDR3 length is 14 residues. Germline loops: CDR1 MDHEN, CDR2 SYDVKM. V was clipped by 6 bases and J by 4 bases; unmatched bases: 7.

As DNA, the CDR3 is TGTGCCTGTAGAACAGAAAAAGAGACCCAGTACTTC. Encoded protein: CACRTEKETQYF. J is TRBJ2-5 and V is TRBV30; D is unresolved. Trimming pared 6 bases from V and 3 bases from J, leaving 11 bases between. Germline loops: CDR1 GTSNPN, CDR2 SVGIG (reference sequence). The CDR3 runs 12 residues.

The chain links TRBV6-1 to TRBJ1-2; 10 bases agree with TRBD1. Per germline, CDR1 MNHNS and CDR2 SASEGT. Trimming cost V 6 bases and J 4 bases; bases outside gene matches: 5. The CDR3 consists of 14 residues. DNA of the CDR3: TGTGCCAGCAGGGACAGGGGGATAATCTATGGCTACACCTTC. It specifies CASRDRGIIYGYTF.

The J gene is TRBJ2-2, the V gene TRBV12-2; the table's D call, TRBD1, has no DNA check behind it. TRBV12-2 is a known pseudogene. CDR3 length equals 19 residues. The CDR3 sequence is CASRLVTRDRTTNTGELFF. The CDR3 DNA reads TGTGCAAGTCGCTTAGTGACCCGGGACAGGACTACGAACACCGGGGAGCTGTTTTTT.

V usage is TRBV7-9 and J usage is TRBJ2-1; 7 bases match TRBD2. CDR1 is SEHNR, CDR2 FQNEAQ, per germline (reference sequence). CDR3 length: 16 residues. V gave up 6 bases and J gave up 6 bases; unmatched junction bases: 14. The CDR3 DNA reads TGTGCCAGCAGGTACGCGCAAGGACTAGAGGGCAATGAGCAGTTCTTC. It is translated as CASRYAQGLEGNEQFF.